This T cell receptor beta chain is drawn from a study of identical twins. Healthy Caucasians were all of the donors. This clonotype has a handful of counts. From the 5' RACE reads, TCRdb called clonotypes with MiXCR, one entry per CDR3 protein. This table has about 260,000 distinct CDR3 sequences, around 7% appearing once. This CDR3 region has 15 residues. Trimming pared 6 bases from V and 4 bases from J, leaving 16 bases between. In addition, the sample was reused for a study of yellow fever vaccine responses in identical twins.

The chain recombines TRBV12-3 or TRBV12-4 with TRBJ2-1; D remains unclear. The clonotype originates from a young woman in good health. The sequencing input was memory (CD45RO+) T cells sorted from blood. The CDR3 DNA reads TGTGCCAGCAGAGAGACCCGTTGGGGATACAATGAGCAGTTCTTC. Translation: CASRETRWGYNEQFF.